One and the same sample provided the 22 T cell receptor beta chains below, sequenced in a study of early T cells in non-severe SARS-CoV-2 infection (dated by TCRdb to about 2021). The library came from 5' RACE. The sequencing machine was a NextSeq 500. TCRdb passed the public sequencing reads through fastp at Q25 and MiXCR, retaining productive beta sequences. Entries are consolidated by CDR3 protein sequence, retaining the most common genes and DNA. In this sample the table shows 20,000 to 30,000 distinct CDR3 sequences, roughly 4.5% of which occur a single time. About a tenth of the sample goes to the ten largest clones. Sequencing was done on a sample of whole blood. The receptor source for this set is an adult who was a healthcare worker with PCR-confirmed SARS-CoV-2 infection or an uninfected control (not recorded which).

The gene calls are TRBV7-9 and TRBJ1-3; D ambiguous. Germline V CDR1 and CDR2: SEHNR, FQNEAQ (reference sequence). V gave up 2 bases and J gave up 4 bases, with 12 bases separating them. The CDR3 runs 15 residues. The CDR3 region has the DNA TGTGCCAGCAGCTTAAGCCATAAAAACGGAAACACCATATATTTT. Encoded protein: CASSLSHKNGNTIYF.

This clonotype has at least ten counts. CDR3 residues: CASTQGLATEAFF. The CDR3 DNA reads as TGTGCCAGCACCCAGGGGCTGGCCACTGAAGCTTTCTTT. The genes are TRBV9 and TRBJ1-1, with D possibly matching TRBD1 (6 bases). V lost 6 bases and J 4 bases, leaving 13 bases between the germline ends. The CDR3 has 13 residues. From germline, CDR1 is SGDLS and CDR2 YYNGEE.

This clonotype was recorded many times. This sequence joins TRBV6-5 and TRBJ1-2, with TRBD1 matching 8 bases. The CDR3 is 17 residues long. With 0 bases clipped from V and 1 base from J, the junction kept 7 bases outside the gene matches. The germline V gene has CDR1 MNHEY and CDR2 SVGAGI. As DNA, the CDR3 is TGTGCCAGCAGTTACTCGATGACCAGGGGGCTTAACTATGGCTACACCTTC. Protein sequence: CASSYSMTRGLNYGYTF.

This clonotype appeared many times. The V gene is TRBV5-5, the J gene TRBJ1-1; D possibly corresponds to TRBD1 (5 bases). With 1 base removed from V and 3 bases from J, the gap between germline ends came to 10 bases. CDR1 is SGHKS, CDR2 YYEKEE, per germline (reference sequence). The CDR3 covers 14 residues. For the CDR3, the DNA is TGTGCCAGCAGCTTGCGGGGGTTGGACACTGAAGCTTTCTTT. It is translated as CASSLRGLDTEAFF. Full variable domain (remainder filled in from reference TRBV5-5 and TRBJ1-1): DAGVTQSPTHLIKTRGQQVTLRCSPISGHKSVSWYQQVLGQGPQFIFQYYEKEERGRGNFPDRFSARQFPNYSSELNVNALLLGDSALYLCASSLRGLDTEAFFGQGTRLTVV.

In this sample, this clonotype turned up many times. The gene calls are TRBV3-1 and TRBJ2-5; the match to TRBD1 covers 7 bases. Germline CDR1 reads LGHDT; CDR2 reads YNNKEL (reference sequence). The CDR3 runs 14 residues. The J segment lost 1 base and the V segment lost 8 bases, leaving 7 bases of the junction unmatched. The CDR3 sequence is CASAEQGRQETQYF. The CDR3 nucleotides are TGTGCCAGCGCCGAACAGGGGCGCCAAGAGACCCAGTACTTC.

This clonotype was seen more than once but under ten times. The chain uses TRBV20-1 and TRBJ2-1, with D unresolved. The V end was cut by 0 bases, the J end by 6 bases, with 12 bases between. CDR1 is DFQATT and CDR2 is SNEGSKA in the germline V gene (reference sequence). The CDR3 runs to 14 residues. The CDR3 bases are TGCAGTGCTAGAGAAGGAGTGCTGATCAATGAGCAGTTCTTC. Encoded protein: CSAREGVLINEQFF.

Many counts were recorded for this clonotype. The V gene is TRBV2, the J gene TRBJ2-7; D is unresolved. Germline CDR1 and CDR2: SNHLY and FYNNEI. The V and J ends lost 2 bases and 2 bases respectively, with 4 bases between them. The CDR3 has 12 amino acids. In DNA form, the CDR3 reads TGTGCCAGCAGTGAAAGTCCCTACGAGCAGTACTTC. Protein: CASSESPYEQYF.

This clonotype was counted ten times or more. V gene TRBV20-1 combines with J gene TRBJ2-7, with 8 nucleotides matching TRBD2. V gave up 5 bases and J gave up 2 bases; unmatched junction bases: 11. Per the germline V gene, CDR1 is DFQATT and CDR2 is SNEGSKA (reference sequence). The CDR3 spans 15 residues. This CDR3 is CSALSETSGPYEQYF. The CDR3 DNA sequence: TGCAGTGCTTTATCTGAAACTAGCGGTCCCTACGAGCAGTACTTC.

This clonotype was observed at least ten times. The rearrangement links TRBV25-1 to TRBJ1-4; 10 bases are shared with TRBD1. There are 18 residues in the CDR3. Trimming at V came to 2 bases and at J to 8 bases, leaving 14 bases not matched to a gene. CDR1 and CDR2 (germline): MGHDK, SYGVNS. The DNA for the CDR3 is TGTGCCAGCAGTGAAGGTGCTCTACAGGGACAGGGGAGAGAAAAACTGTTTTTT. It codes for CASSEGALQGQGREKLFF.

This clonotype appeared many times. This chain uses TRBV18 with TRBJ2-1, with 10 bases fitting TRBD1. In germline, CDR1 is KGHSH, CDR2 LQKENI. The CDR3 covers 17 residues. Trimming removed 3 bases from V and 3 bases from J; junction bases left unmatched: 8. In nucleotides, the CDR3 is TGTGCCAGCTCACCTCGACAGGGGGCATCTGACTACAATGAGCAGTTCTTC. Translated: CASSPRQGASDYNEQFF. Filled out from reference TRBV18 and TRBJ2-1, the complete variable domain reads NAGVMQNPRHLVRRRGQEARLRCSPMKGHSHVYWYRQLPEEGLKFMVYLQKENIIDESGMPKERFSAEFPKEGPSILRIQQVVRGDSAAYFCASSPRQGASDYNEQFFGPGTRLTVL.

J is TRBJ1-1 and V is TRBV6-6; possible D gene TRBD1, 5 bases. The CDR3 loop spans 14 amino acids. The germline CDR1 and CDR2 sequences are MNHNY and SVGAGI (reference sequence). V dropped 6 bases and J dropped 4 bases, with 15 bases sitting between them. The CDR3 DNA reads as TGTGCCAGCAGAGAAACCGGGACGGCCACTGAAGCTTTCTTT. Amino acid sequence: CASRETGTATEAFF.

In nucleotides, the CDR3 is TGCAGTGCTACGGACATAACTAATGAAAAACTGTTTTTT. Translating gives CSATDITNEKLFF. The chain recombines TRBV20-1 with TRBJ1-4; TRBD1 might be the D (5 bases). CDR3 size: 13 residues. Germline-derived CDR1 and CDR2 are DFQATT and SNEGSKA (reference sequence). The V end lost 4 bases, the J end lost 1 base, and 7 bases lay between the germline ends.

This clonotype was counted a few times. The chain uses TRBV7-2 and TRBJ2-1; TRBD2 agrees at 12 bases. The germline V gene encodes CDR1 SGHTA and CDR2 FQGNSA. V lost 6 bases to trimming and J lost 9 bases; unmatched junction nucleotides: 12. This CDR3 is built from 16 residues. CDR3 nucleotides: TGTGCCAGCAGTCGAGATTTGACTAGCGGGAGATTTGAGCAGTTCTTC. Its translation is CASSRDLTSGRFEQFF.

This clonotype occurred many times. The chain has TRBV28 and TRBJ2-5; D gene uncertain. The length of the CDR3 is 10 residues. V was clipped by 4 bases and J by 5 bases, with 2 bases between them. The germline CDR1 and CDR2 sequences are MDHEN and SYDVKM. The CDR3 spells CASSSETQYF. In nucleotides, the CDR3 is TGTGCCAGCAGTTCGGAGACCCAGTACTTC.

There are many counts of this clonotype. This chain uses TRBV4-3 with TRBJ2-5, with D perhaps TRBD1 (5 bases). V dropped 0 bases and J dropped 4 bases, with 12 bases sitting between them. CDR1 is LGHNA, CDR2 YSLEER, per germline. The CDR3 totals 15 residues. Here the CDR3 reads CASSQDRVPLETQYF. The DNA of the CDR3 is TGCGCCAGCAGCCAAGACAGGGTTCCCCTAGAGACCCAGTACTTC.

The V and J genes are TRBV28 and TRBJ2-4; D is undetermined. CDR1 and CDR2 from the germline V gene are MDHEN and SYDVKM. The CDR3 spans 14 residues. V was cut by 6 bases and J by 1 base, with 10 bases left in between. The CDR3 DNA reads TGTGCCAGCAGCGAATTGAGGGCCAAAAACATTCAGTACTTC. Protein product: CASSELRAKNIQYF.

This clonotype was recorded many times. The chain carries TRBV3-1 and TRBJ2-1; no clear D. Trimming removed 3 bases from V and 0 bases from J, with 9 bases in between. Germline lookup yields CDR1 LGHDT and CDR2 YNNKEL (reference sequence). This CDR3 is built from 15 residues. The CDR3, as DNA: TGTGCCAGCAGCCAGGGATTGAGCTCCTACAATGAGCAGTTCTTC. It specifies CASSQGLSSYNEQFF.

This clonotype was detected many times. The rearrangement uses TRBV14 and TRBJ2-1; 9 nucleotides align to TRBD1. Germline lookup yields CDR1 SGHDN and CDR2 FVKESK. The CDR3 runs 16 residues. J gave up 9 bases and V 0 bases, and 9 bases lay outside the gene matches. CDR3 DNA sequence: TGTGCCAGCAGCCAAGACATGGGACAGGGAGCGAGTGAGCAGTTCTTC. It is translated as CASSQDMGQGASEQFF.

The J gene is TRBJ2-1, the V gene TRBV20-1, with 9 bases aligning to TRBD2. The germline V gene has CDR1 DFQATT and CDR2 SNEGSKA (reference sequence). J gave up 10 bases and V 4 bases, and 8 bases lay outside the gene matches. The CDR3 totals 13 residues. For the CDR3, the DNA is TGCAGTGCTACGAGGACTAGCGCGATAGAGCAGTTCTTC. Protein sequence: CSATRTSAIEQFF.

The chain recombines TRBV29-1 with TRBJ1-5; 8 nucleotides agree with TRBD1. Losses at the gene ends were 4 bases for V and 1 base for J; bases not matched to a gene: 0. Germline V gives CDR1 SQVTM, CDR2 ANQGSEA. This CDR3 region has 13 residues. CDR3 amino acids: CSVAGGSNQPQHF. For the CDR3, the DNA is TGCAGCGTTGCAGGGGGCAGCAATCAGCCCCAGCATTTT.

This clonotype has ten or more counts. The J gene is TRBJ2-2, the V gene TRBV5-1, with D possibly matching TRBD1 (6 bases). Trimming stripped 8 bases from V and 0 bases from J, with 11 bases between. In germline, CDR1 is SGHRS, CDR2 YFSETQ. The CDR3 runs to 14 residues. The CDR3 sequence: CASYRETNTGELFF. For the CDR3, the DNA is TGCGCCAGTTACAGGGAAACGAACACCGGGGAGCTGTTTTTT.

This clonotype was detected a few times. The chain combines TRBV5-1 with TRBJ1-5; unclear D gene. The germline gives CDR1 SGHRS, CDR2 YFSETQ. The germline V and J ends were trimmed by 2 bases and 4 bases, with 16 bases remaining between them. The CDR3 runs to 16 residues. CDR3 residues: CASSLGSGGVNQPQHF. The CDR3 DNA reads TGCGCCAGCAGCTTAGGTTCGGGCGGGGTAAATCAGCCCCAGCATTTT.